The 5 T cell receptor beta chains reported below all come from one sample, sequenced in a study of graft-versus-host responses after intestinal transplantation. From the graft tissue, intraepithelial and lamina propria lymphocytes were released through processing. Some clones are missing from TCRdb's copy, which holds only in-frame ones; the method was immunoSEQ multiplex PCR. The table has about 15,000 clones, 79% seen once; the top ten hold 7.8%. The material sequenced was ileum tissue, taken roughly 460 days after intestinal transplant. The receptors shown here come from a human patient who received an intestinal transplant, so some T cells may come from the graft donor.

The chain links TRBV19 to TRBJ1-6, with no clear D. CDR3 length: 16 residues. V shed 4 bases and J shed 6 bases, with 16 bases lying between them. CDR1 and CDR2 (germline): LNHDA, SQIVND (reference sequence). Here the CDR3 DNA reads TGTGCCAGTAGTACTGGCGGGATCCTAGGTAATTCACCCCTCCACTTT. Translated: CASSTGGILGNSPLHF.

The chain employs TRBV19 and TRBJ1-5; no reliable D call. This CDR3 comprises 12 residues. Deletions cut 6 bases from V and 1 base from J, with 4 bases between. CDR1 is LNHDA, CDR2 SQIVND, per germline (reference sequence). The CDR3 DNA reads TGTGCCAGTAGACGGAGCAATCAGCCCCAGCATTTT. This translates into CASRRSNQPQHF.

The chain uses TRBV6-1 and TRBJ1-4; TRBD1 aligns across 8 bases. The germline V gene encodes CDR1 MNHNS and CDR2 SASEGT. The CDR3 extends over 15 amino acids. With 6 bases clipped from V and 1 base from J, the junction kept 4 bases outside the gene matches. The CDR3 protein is CASSTGTGTNEKLFF. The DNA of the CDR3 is TGTGCCAGCAGCACCGGGACAGGAACTAATGAAAAACTGTTTTTT.

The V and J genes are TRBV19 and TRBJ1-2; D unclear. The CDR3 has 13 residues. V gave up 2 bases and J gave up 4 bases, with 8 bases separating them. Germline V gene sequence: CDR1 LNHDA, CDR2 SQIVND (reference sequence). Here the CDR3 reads CASSINRGYGYTF. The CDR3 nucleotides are TGTGCCAGTAGTATAAACCGAGGCTATGGCTACACCTTC.

The CDR3 sequence is CASSERGDRGYGYTF. For the CDR3, the DNA is TGTGCCAGCAGTGAACGGGGGGATCGAGGCTATGGCTACACCTTC. This rearrangement joins TRBV2 to TRBJ1-2; D is perhaps TRBD1 (5 bases). The CDR3 spans 15 residues. Germline loops: CDR1 SNHLY, CDR2 FYNNEI. Trimming removed 2 bases at V and 4 bases at J, with 14 bases between.